Below, 18 T cell receptor beta chains from the same sample are listed, as sequenced in a study of T-cell memory formation after mild COVID-19. TCRdb reprocessed the 5' RACE reads with MiXCR, giving one entry per CDR3 protein. This table holds some 57,000 distinct CDR3 sequences, approximately 12% found once. Sample: PBMCs or a T cell subset sorted from them (not recorded which). The origin of the receptors is a man younger than 35 who had mild COVID-19 (a few samples of this study predate the infection). Cell type and time point are not known.

The V and J genes are TRBV20-1 and TRBJ1-1; unclear D gene. This CDR3 region has 13 residues. V was shortened by 3 bases and J by 4 bases, with 12 bases between the two germline ends. Germline CDR1 reads DFQATT; CDR2 reads SNEGSKA (reference sequence). The CDR3 loop is CSARFVDSTEAFF. The CDR3 coding sequence is TGCAGTGCTAGGTTTGTGGATAGCACTGAAGCTTTCTTT.

This clonotype was detected many times. V usage is TRBV11-2 and J usage is TRBJ2-7; D is unclear. In germline, CDR1 is SGHAT, CDR2 FQNNGV. V lost 1 base, J lost 2 bases, and 9 bases lay in between. CDR3 length: 14 amino acids. For the CDR3, the DNA is TGTGCCAGCAGCTTAGTTCAGGTCCCCTACGAGCAGTACGTC. Protein sequence: CASSLVQVPYEQYV.

The chain links TRBV2 to TRBJ2-1, with D hard to call. This CDR3 is built from 13 residues. The germline CDR1 and CDR2 sequences are SNHLY and FYNNEI. V lost 2 bases, J lost 12 bases, and 14 bases lay in between. The CDR3 DNA reads as TGTGCCAGCAGTGAACCGCTAAATCAGAGGCAGTTCTTC. Its protein is CASSEPLNQRQFF.

This chain joins TRBV27 and TRBJ2-3; no clear D gene. Between the trimmed V and J ends, which lost 6 bases and 8 bases, there was a span of 12 bases. Germline CDR1 and CDR2: MNHEY and SMNVEV (reference sequence). The CDR3 contains 12 residues. The CDR3 region is CASRKAVGTQYF. The CDR3 DNA sequence: TGTGCCAGCAGGAAGGCGGTGGGTACGCAGTATTTT.

CDR3 sequence reads: CASSVLQGSGEKLFF. Written as DNA, the CDR3 is TGCGCCAGCAGCGTATTACAGGGGTCCGGTGAAAAACTGTTTTTT. The V and J genes are TRBV5-1 and TRBJ1-4; TRBD1 matches at 7 bases. Germline V gene sequence: CDR1 SGHRS, CDR2 YFSETQ. The CDR3 consists of 15 residues. With V trimmed by 4 bases and J by 7 bases, 10 bases remained unmatched.

This clonotype was observed at least ten times. The gene calls are TRBV4-1 and TRBJ1-1, with unresolved D. Looked up from germline, CDR1 is MGHRA and CDR2 is YSYEKL. Between the trimmed V and J ends, which lost 0 bases and 2 bases, there was a span of 1 base. The CDR3 consists of 12 residues. In nucleotides, the CDR3 is TGCGCCAGCAGCCAAGATAACACTGAAGCTTTCTTT. Encoded protein: CASSQDNTEAFF.

This clonotype has at least ten counts. The gene calls are TRBV11-2 and TRBJ2-1; a weak D match, TRBD2 (5 bases). V lost 3 bases to trimming and J lost 8 bases, with 14 bases between them. The CDR3 is 14 amino acids. In germline, CDR1 is SGHAT, CDR2 FQNNGV. CDR3 region: CASSLPSGFYEQFF. DNA for the CDR3: TGTGCCAGCAGCTTGCCTTCGGGGTTTTATGAGCAGTTCTTC.

There are a few counts of this clonotype. CDR3 region: CATSSRPGTSAFF. The CDR3, as DNA: TGTGCCACCAGCAGTCGCCCCGGGACCTCCGCTTTCTTT. V and J are TRBV15 and TRBJ1-1, with TRBD1 as a possible D gene (5 bases). The CDR3 totals 13 residues. Germline loops: CDR1 LNHNV, CDR2 YYDKDF (reference sequence). The V end was cut by 3 bases, the J end by 11 bases, with 16 bases between.

This clonotype was detected a few times. V usage is TRBV4-1 and J usage is TRBJ1-5, with TRBD1 matching over 8 bases. This CDR3 comprises 15 residues. Germline values: CDR1 MGHRA, CDR2 YSYEKL. With 0 bases clipped from V and 5 bases from J, the junction kept 3 bases outside the gene matches. CDR3 nucleotides: TGCGCCAGCAGCCAAGACGGGACAGGCCATCAGCCCCAGCATTTT. It codes for CASSQDGTGHQPQHF.

The V and J genes are TRBV20-1 and TRBJ2-3, with D perhaps given as TRBD1 or TRBD2 (5 bases each). The V end lost 6 bases, the J end lost 2 bases, and 12 bases lay between the germline ends. CDR1 is DFQATT, CDR2 SNEGSKA, per germline (reference sequence). CDR3 size: 13 residues. CDR3 sequence (DNA): TGCAGTGCCCAGGGACCCGACACAGATACGCAGTATTTT. Its protein product is CSAQGPDTDTQYF.

The J gene is TRBJ2-5, the V gene TRBV4-2; D is possibly TRBD1 or TRBD2 (6 bases each). The CDR3 totals 14 residues. Germline loops: CDR1 LGHNA, CDR2 YNFKEQ. Between the trimmed V and J ends, which lost 4 bases and 5 bases, there was a span of 14 bases. CDR3 protein: CASSRTQGGETQYF. The CDR3 coding sequence is TGTGCCAGCAGCCGTACACAGGGAGGTGAGACCCAGTACTTC.

This clonotype was seen repeatedly, ten times or more. The gene calls are TRBV7-2 and TRBJ2-1; D might be TRBD2 (6 bases). Germline CDR1 reads SGHTA; CDR2 reads FQGNSA. Trimming left V 3 bases short and J 9 bases short, with 12 bases between. The CDR3 is 13 residues long. CDR3 protein: CASSFRRGPEQFF. In DNA, the CDR3 is TGTGCCAGCAGCTTTCGGCGGGGTCCTGAGCAGTTCTTC.

This sequence joins TRBV6-1 and TRBJ2-6; D uncertain. Trimming cost V 0 bases and J 0 bases, with 9 bases left between them. The CDR3 is 17 amino acids. The germline V gene encodes CDR1 MNHNS and CDR2 SASEGT. CDR3 nucleotide sequence: TGTGCCAGCAGTGAAGCGGGGTTAGGCTCTGGGGCCAACGTCCTGACTTTC. It codes for CASSEAGLGSGANVLTF.

The chain uses TRBV27 and TRBJ2-3, with unresolved D. This CDR3 has 17 residues. Germline CDR1 is MNHEY and CDR2 is SMNVEV (reference sequence). V was trimmed by 6 bases and J by 0 bases, leaving 19 bases between them. The DNA for the CDR3 is TGTGCCAGCAGCCATTCGCAGTCCCAGAGGAGCACAGATACGCAGTATTTT. Translation gives CASSHSQSQRSTDTQYF.

The chain carries TRBV20-1 and TRBJ1-6; D unclear. Germline V CDR1 and CDR2: DFQATT, SNEGSKA (reference sequence). The CDR3 contains 14 residues. Trimming stripped 1 base from V and 3 bases from J, with 7 bases between. CDR3 in amino acids: CSARGWVYNSPLHF. Here the CDR3 DNA reads TGCAGTGCTAGAGGCTGGGTCTATAATTCACCCCTCCACTTT.

This chain links TRBV9 with TRBJ1-6; 8 bases align to TRBD1. This CDR3 contains 15 residues. J gave up 6 bases and V 3 bases, and 5 bases lay outside the gene matches. Germline values: CDR1 SGDLS, CDR2 YYNGEE. The CDR3 is CASSARQGPNSPLHF. CDR3 coding DNA: TGTGCCAGCAGCGCCCGACAGGGGCCTAATTCACCCCTCCACTTT. The full variable domain, completed using reference TRBV9 and TRBJ1-6, is DSGVTQTPKHLITATGQRVTLRCSPRSGDLSVYWYQQSLDQGLQFLIQYYNGEERAKGNILERFSAQQFPDLHSELNLSSLELGDSALYFCASSARQGPNSPLHFGNGTRLTVT.

V usage is TRBV6-2 or TRBV6-3 and J usage is TRBJ1-2, with 10 bases fitting TRBD1. Germline V gene data show CDR1 as MNHEY and CDR2 as SVGEGT. V gave up 8 bases and J gave up 1 base; unmatched junction bases: 10. The CDR3 totals 16 residues. The CDR3 sequence: CASGSDRGLVNYGYTF. For the CDR3, the DNA is TGTGCCAGCGGTTCTGACAGGGGGCTCGTTAACTATGGCTACACCTTC.

In this sample, this clonotype turned up a few times. The CDR3 spells CASSFKGTATSGKNIQYF. The DNA of the CDR3 is TGTGCCAGCAGCTTCAAGGGGACAGCGACTAGCGGCAAAAACATTCAGTACTTC. The rearrangement joins TRBV7-2 to TRBJ2-4; the match to TRBD2 covers 9 bases. Looked up from germline, CDR1 is SGHTA and CDR2 is FQGNSA. J was trimmed by 3 bases and V by 3 bases; bases with no gene match: 12. This CDR3 is 18 amino acids long.